This TCR beta chain was recovered during a study of CD8 T cells in ankylosing spondylitis. For this clonotype: Its target is unknown.

TCRdb re-called the 5' RACE reads with MiXCR, one entry per CDR3 protein. The sample has 250,000 or so distinct CDR3 sequences; over 15% are singletons. The V and J ends lost 4 bases and 5 bases, in that order; junction bases with no gene match: 6. The CDR3 length is 14 residues. The germline gives CDR1 SGHAT, CDR2 FQDESV (reference sequence). Study-level results: In peripheral blood, disease-linked CD8+ clones occurred at relatively low frequencies.

The sequenced sample was blood, either unsorted or a sorted T cell fraction (not recorded which). The sequence derives from a male donor with ankylosing spondylitis or in good health (not recorded which). The chain joins TRBV11-1 to TRBJ2-7; TRBD2 matches 9 bases. CDR3 in amino acids: CASSSNSGSDEQYF. The CDR3 DNA is TGTGCCAGCAGCTCCAATAGCGGGAGCGACGAGCAGTACTTC. Supplemented by reference TRBV11-1 and TRBJ2-7, the full variable domain reads EAEVAQSPRYKITEKSQAVAFWCDPISGHATLYWYRQILGQGPELLVQFQDESVVDDSQLPKDRFSAERLKGVDSTLKIQPAELGDSAMYLCASSSNSGSDEQYFGPGTRLTVT.